One and the same sample provided the 29 T cell receptor beta chains below, sequenced in a study of cytomegalovirus exposure and HLA in healthy donors. Primers: 60 Vbeta forward and 13 Jbeta reverse. The method was immunoSEQ multiplex PCR; TCRdb's version includes in-frame clones alone and lacks a portion of them. The table has some 220,000 clones, over 75% seen once. Sequenced sample: PBMCs. These receptors were obtained from a boy aged 5 to 17 in good health and CMV-seronegative.

This chain connects TRBV7-9 to TRBJ2-2; 13 bases are a match to TRBD2. CDR1 is SEHNR, CDR2 FQNEAQ, per germline (reference sequence). CDR3 size: 18 residues. The ends lost 5 bases at V and 4 bases at J; junction bases unmatched: 10. The CDR3 DNA reads as TGTGCCAGCAGCGCTACCCTGGGACTAGCGGGAATCACCGGGGAGCTGTTTTTT. It codes for CASSATLGLAGITGELFF.

The chain is built from TRBV6-6 and TRBJ1-1; D might be TRBD1 (6 bases). There are 14 residues in the CDR3. The V and J ends lost 5 bases and 1 base respectively, with 11 bases between them. Germline CDR1 is MNHNY and CDR2 is SVGAGI (reference sequence). The CDR3 DNA is TGTGCCAGCAGTCCCGGACAGCGGAACACTGAAGCTTTCTTT. Translating gives CASSPGQRNTEAFF.

The chain recombines TRBV4-1 with TRBJ2-2, with 9 positions matching TRBD1. The CDR3 has 14 amino acids. The V gene's germline CDR1 is MGHRA and CDR2 YSYEKL. V lost 5 bases and J lost 6; bases outside the gene matches: 4. The CDR3, as DNA: TGCGCCAGCAGCGGGGACAGGGCTGCCGGGGAGCTGTTTTTT. Translating it yields CASSGDRAAGELFF.

The chain couples TRBV27 to TRBJ1-2, with a tentative D call TRBD1 (6 bases). Germline CDR1 is MNHEY and CDR2 is SMNVEV (reference sequence). The CDR3 length is 13 residues. Trimming stripped 3 bases from V and 6 bases from J, with 11 bases between. The CDR3 coding sequence is TGTGCCAGCAGTTTCCCGGGGGGCAATGGCTACACCTTC. Protein product: CASSFPGGNGYTF.

For the CDR3, the DNA is TGTGCCAGCAGGGGGACTATTAGCACAGATACGCAGTATTTT. Translating gives CASRGTISTDTQYF. This sequence joins TRBV6-6 and TRBJ2-3; 7 nucleotides line up with TRBD2. V dropped 6 bases and J dropped 0; count of bases not matched to a gene: 3. Germline V gene sequence: CDR1 MNHNY, CDR2 SVGAGI (reference sequence). The CDR3 extends over 14 amino acids.

The rearrangement links TRBV5-1 to TRBJ1-6; 8 bases are a match to TRBD1. V lost 5 bases, J lost 9 bases, and 7 bases stayed unmatched. Germline V gene sequence: CDR1 SGHRS, CDR2 YFSETQ. This CDR3 contains 14 residues. The CDR3 spells CASSSDRAVSPLHF. CDR3 bases: TGCGCCAGCAGTTCGGACAGGGCGGTTTCACCCCTCCACTTT. The variable domain in full, with the rest retrieved from reference TRBV5-1 and TRBJ1-6, is KAGVTQTPRYLIKTRGQQVTLSCSPISGHRSVSWYQQTPGQGLQFLFEYFSETQRNKGNFPGRFSGRQFSNSRSEMNVSTLELGDSALYLCASSSDRAVSPLHFGNGTRLTVT.

This clone appeared once. The rearrangement joins TRBV9 to TRBJ1-2, with 10 bases identical to TRBD1. The CDR3 loop spans 15 amino acids. Losses at the gene ends were 0 bases for V and 6 bases for J; bases not matched to a gene: 5. Germline loops: CDR1 SGDLS, CDR2 YYNGEE. CDR3 DNA: TGTGCCAGCAGCGTAGCCCTGACAGGGGGCCATGGCTACACCTTC. This codes for CASSVALTGGHGYTF.

The rearrangement uses TRBV9 and TRBJ1-2; possibly TRBD1 for D (5 bases). Germline values: CDR1 SGDLS, CDR2 YYNGEE. The V end lost 0 bases, the J end lost 6 bases, and 12 bases lay between the germline ends. This CDR3 has 14 amino acids. This chain's CDR3 is CASSVEQAWHGYTF. The CDR3 coding sequence is TGTGCCAGCAGCGTAGAACAGGCCTGGCATGGCTACACCTTC.

The chain combines TRBV6-1 with TRBJ1-4, with TRBD1 identical over 7 bases. The CDR3 consists of 13 residues. Germline-derived CDR1 and CDR2 are MNHNS and SASEGT. Trimming removed 7 bases from V and 6 bases from J; junction bases left unmatched: 5. The CDR3 coding sequence is TGTGCCAGCAACTCCAGGGGGGATGAAAAACTGTTTTTT. This sequence encodes CASNSRGDEKLFF.

The chain links TRBV6-1 to TRBJ2-3, with D maybe TRBD2 (6 bases). V was shortened by 2 bases and J by 1 base, with 10 bases between the two germline ends. The CDR3 covers 15 residues. Per the germline V gene, CDR1 is MNHNS and CDR2 is SASEGT. CDR3 bases: TGTGCCAGCAGTGAACGCGGCGGGGGCACAGATACGCAGTATTTT. Protein sequence: CASSERGGGTDTQYF.

The gene calls are TRBV7-2 and TRBJ1-6; maybe TRBD1 (5 bases). V was shortened by 3 bases and J by 8 bases, with 11 bases between the two germline ends. CDR1 SGHTA and CDR2 FQGNSA come from the germline V gene. The CDR3 length is 14 residues. CDR3 sequence reads: CASSFSGKDSPLHF. The CDR3 bases are TGTGCCAGCAGCTTCTCAGGGAAGGATTCACCCCTCCACTTT.

The genes are TRBV30 and TRBJ2-7; tentatively, D is TRBD2 (6 bases). Germline V gene sequence: CDR1 GTSNPN, CDR2 SVGIG (reference sequence). Trimming stripped 2 bases from V and 7 bases from J, with 12 bases between. The CDR3 extends over 12 amino acids. CDR3 DNA: TGTGCCTGGAGTTGGGCGGGGAGGGAGCAGTACTTC. It encodes CAWSWAGREQYF.

The rearrangement uses TRBV6-5 and TRBJ1-1; D is uncertain. The germline CDR1 and CDR2 sequences are MNHEY and SVGAGI. With 4 bases removed from V and 3 bases from J, the gap between germline ends came to 9 bases. The CDR3 is 13 amino acids. CDR3 in amino acids: CASSSGSYTEAFF. DNA of the CDR3: TGTGCCAGCAGTTCCGGGTCATACACTGAAGCTTTCTTT.

This sequence joins TRBV29-1 and TRBJ1-1; 7 positions match TRBD1. The CDR3 totals 13 residues. Germline loops: CDR1 SQVTM, CDR2 ANQGSEA. After removal of 0 bases from V and 5 bases from J, the junction contained 3 bases not matched to a gene. CDR3 DNA sequence: TGCAGCGTTGAAGATACACAGGGGACTGAAGCTTTCTTT. It yields the protein CSVEDTQGTEAFF.

The chain couples TRBV11-1 to TRBJ2-2; D possibly corresponds to TRBD1 (6 bases). The CDR3 runs 12 residues. In germline, CDR1 is SGHAT, CDR2 FQDESV (reference sequence). V lost 10 bases, J lost 6 bases, and 12 bases lay in between. CDR3 amino acids: CATTGIAGELFF. The DNA of the CDR3 is TGTGCCACAACAGGGATAGCCGGGGAGCTGTTTTTT.

The gene calls are TRBV2 and TRBJ1-1; possibly TRBD1 for D (6 bases). The CDR3 has 18 residues. Trimming left V 0 bases short and J 1 base short, with 18 bases between. The germline V gene has CDR1 SNHLY and CDR2 FYNNEI. The CDR3 bases are TGTGCCAGCAGTGAAGCATTACAGGGCACCCCCCGGAACACTGAAGCTTTCTTT. This gives the protein CASSEALQGTPRNTEAFF.

The chain combines TRBV27 with TRBJ2-1; no clear D gene. The CDR3 has 15 residues. V was shortened by 1 base and J by 3 bases, with 10 bases between the two germline ends. Per the germline V gene, CDR1 is MNHEY and CDR2 is SMNVEV (reference sequence). CDR3 amino acids: CASSLYRPFYNEQFF. The CDR3 DNA follows: TGTGCCAGCAGTTTATACAGACCCTTCTACAATGAGCAGTTCTTC.

The chain combines TRBV11-2 with TRBJ1-4; the D gene is possibly TRBD1 (6 bases). The CDR3 extends over 15 amino acids. The germline gives CDR1 SGHAT, CDR2 FQNNGV. V lost 0 bases and J 4 bases, leaving 9 bases between the germline ends. As DNA, the CDR3 is TGTGCCAGCAGCTTAGAGGGGGCGAGTAATGAAAAACTGTTTTTT. This gives the protein CASSLEGASNEKLFF.

The CDR3 DNA reads as TGTGCCAGCAGTGACGGGACAGGGTTAAACGAGCAGTACTTC. This translates into CASSDGTGLNEQYF. The V call is TRBV7-3, the J call TRBJ2-7, with 9 bases identical to TRBD1. Unmatched junction bases numbered 8, after V lost 6 bases and J lost 5 bases. The CDR3 contains 14 residues. In germline, CDR1 is SGHTA, CDR2 FQGTGA.

The J gene is TRBJ2-3, the V gene TRBV6-1; tentatively, D is TRBD2 (5 bases). Germline loops: CDR1 MNHNS, CDR2 SASEGT. Trimming stripped 0 bases from V and 4 bases from J, with 11 bases between. The CDR3 contains 15 residues. CDR3 residues: CASSEAPVGADTQYF. The CDR3, as DNA: TGTGCCAGCAGTGAAGCTCCCGTCGGGGCAGATACGCAGTATTTT.

This clone was counted only a few times. CDR3 region: CASSLATGRDAFF. CDR3 DNA: TGTGCCAGCAGCTTGGCGACAGGTAGGGACGCTTTCTTT. The genes are TRBV5-4 and TRBJ1-1, with D possibly matching TRBD1 (6 bases). This CDR3 spans 13 amino acids. The V end was cut by 0 bases, the J end by 11 bases, with 14 bases between. Germline V gives CDR1 SGHNT, CDR2 YYREEE (reference sequence). The full variable domain, its missing parts supplied by reference TRBV5-4 and TRBJ1-1, is ETGVTQSPTHLIKTRGQQVTLRCSSQSGHNTVSWYQQALGQGPQFIFQYYREEENGRGNFPPRFSGLQFPNYSSELNVNALELDDSALYLCASSLATGRDAFFGQGTRLTVV.

The chain links TRBV6-5 to TRBJ1-2, with D perhaps TRBD1 (6 bases). V lost 0 bases and J lost 3, with 14 bases in between. The V gene's germline CDR1 is MNHEY and CDR2 SVGAGI. CDR3 length: 16 residues. The CDR3 protein is CASSYSYRALDYGYTF. The CDR3 bases are TGTGCCAGCAGTTACTCGTACAGGGCCCTTGACTATGGCTACACCTTC.

V is TRBV29-1 and J is TRBJ2-7, with D perhaps TRBD1 (6 bases). Per germline, CDR1 SQVTM and CDR2 ANQGSEA. The CDR3 has 16 amino acids. V dropped 1 base and J dropped 6 bases, with 22 bases sitting between them. This chain's CDR3 is CSVEGLGNRVSREQYF. CDR3 nucleotide sequence: TGCAGCGTTGAAGGCCTCGGTAACAGGGTATCTCGCGAGCAGTACTTC.

The V gene is TRBV19, the J gene TRBJ2-3, with D possibly TRBD1 on 5 matching bases. Germline V lookup: CDR1 LNHDA, CDR2 SQIVND (reference sequence). This CDR3 contains 13 residues. This chain's CDR3 is CASGWGLTDTQYF. In DNA form, the CDR3 reads TGTGCTTCCGGATGGGGCCTAACAGATACGCAGTATTTT.

V gene TRBV13 combines with J gene TRBJ2-7, with TRBD1 as a possible D gene (6 bases). CDR3 size: 15 residues. Germline V gene data show CDR1 as PRHDT and CDR2 as FYEKMQ (reference sequence). The V end was cut by 5 bases, the J end by 3 bases, with 17 bases between. The CDR3 here is CASSPSGHGSYEQYF. The DNA of the CDR3 is TGTGCCAGCAGCCCCTCGGGACACGGAAGCTACGAGCAGTACTTC.

V gene TRBV10-3 combines with J gene TRBJ2-1, with a weak D call TRBD2 (7 bases). The CDR3 covers 16 residues. The V end was cut by 3 bases, the J end by 8 bases, with 20 bases between. Germline CDR1 reads ENHRY; CDR2 reads SYGVKD. This CDR3 is CAISEVAGAVSHEQFF. The CDR3 coding sequence is TGTGCCATCAGTGAAGTGGCGGGGGCCGTGAGCCATGAGCAGTTCTTC.

The chain combines TRBV27 with TRBJ1-2, with D hard to call. Per germline, CDR1 MNHEY and CDR2 SMNVEV (reference sequence). The CDR3 has 14 amino acids. Trimming cost V 3 bases and J 4 bases, with 12 bases left between them. The CDR3 sequence: CASSFSAGSYGYTF. CDR3 bases: TGTGCCAGCAGTTTCTCTGCGGGAAGCTATGGCTACACCTTC.

This chain links TRBV11-2 with TRBJ2-2; TRBD2 is a possible D gene (5 bases). Germline CDR1 and CDR2: SGHAT and FQNNGV. The V end lost 6 bases, the J end lost 4 bases, and 9 bases lay between the germline ends. The length of the CDR3 is 13 residues. CDR3 amino acids: CASRVGGTGELFF. The CDR3 DNA reads TGTGCCAGCAGGGTCGGAGGCACCGGGGAGCTGTTTTTT.

The gene calls are TRBV19 and TRBJ1-1, with D hard to call. From germline, CDR1 is LNHDA and CDR2 SQIVND (reference sequence). The V end was cut by 3 bases, the J end by 0 bases, with 11 bases between. This CDR3 contains 15 residues. CDR3 region: CASSMLVRMNTEAFF. The CDR3 region has the DNA TGTGCCAGTAGTATGCTGGTCAGGATGAACACTGAAGCTTTCTTT.